This is a list of T cell receptor beta chains from one sample in a study of shared clonotypes between healthy human individuals. The table came from immunoSEQ multiplex PCR; TCRdb's copy has only in-frame clones and leaves some out. This sample yields around 1.9 million clones, of which approximately 92% are seen a single time; approximately 1.6% belongs to the top ten. Material: naive CD8+ T cells from PBMCs. The receptors derive from a man younger than 35 in good health. Some clones in this sample may be carry-over from other donors' samples. The CDR3 runs from the conserved cysteine through the conserved F or W. A D gene is named only where the DNA matches it firmly. Size values are once, few and many counts, or a class for expanded clones, and some rows have none.

12 | TRBJ1-2 | . | TRBV5-6 | . | TGTGCCAGCAGCCTAGGAAAACTGGGCTACACCTTC | CASSLGKLGYTF
16 | TRBJ2-7 | TRBD1 | TRBV7-2 | . | TGTGCCAGCAGCGTTGACCGGGACAGGGTTTCCTACGAGCAGTACTTC | CASSVDRDRVSYEQYF
17 | TRBJ2-2 | . | TRBV29-1 | . | TGCAGCGTTGAATCCTTTTGGCAGGAGAAGGGGACCGGGGAGCTGTTTTTT | CSVESFWQEKGTGELFF
13 | TRBJ2-7 | . | TRBV7-9 | . | TGTGCCAGCAGCTTGGGCAGTCGCGACGAGCAGTACTTC | CASSLGSRDEQYF
14 | TRBJ1-5 | . | TRBV19 | . | TGTGCCAGTAGTATATGGGGGTTGAATCAGCCCCAGCATTTT | CASSIWGLNQPQHF
14 | TRBJ2-7 | TRBD2 | TRBV27 | . | TGTGCCAGCAGTATACTAGCGGGGGTCTACGAGCAGTACTTC | CASSILAGVYEQYF
15 | TRBJ2-1 | TRBD2 | TRBV7-3 | . | TGTGCCAGCAGCCCGCGGACTAGCGGGAGGAATGAGCAGTTCTTC | CASSPRTSGRNEQFF
14 | TRBJ2-7 | . | TRBV6-5 | . | TGTGCCAGCAGTTACTCGAGGACAGCCTACGAGCAGTACTTC | CASSYSRTAYEQYF
16 | TRBJ1-4 | . | TRBV2 | . | TGTGCCAGCAGTTGGGACACCAACGCACCTAATGAAAAACTGTTTTTT | CASSWDTNAPNEKLFF
15 | TRBJ2-3 | . | TRBV7-6 | . | TGTGCCAGCAGCCAGCCGGGATCAGGGGCAGATACGCAGTATTTT | CASSQPGSGADTQYF
15 | TRBJ2-7 | TRBD1 | TRBV7-2 | few | TGTGCCAGCATCCATCCTGGGACAGGGCCCCCCGAGCAGTACTTC | CASIHPGTGPPEQYF
17 | TRBJ2-3 | TRBD1 | TRBV27 | . | TGTGCCAGCAGTTTTAGCCAAAAGACAGGGTCCACAGATACGCAGTATTTT | CASSFSQKTGSTDTQYF
15 | TRBJ2-7 | . | TRBV7-2 | . | TGTGCCAGCAGCTTAGCGCGAGGCAATTCCTACGAGCAGTACTTC | CASSLARGNSYEQYF
13 | TRBJ2-3 | . | TRBV10-2 | . | TGCGCCAGCTCCAACGGGATTACAGATACGCAGTATTTT | CASSNGITDTQYF
16 | TRBJ2-7 | TRBD1 | TRBV27 | . | TGTGCCAGCAGTTTAGCCCCAGGGGGCGTAGCCTACGAGCAGTACTTC | CASSLAPGGVAYEQYF
18 | TRBJ2-2 | TRBD2 | TRBV7-6 | . | TGTGCCTCGCGGGGGGGACTAGCGGGCGTTTTGAACACCGGGGAGCTGTTTTTT | CASRGGLAGVLNTGELFF
16 | TRBJ2-5 | . | TRBV7-6 | . | TGTGCCAGCAGCTTAGGGTCTCCCTTACCCCAAGAGACCCAGTACTTC | CASSLGSPLPQETQYF
15 | TRBJ2-7 | . | TRBV5-1 | . | TGCGCCAGCAGCTTGGAAAACGGAGTCCCCTACGAGCAGTACTTC | CASSLENGVPYEQYF
14 | TRBJ2-7 | TRBD2 | TRBV7-2 | few | TGTGCCAGCAGCTGGACTAGCGGGAGTTACGAGCAGTACTTC | CASSWTSGSYEQYF
16 | TRBJ2-7 | TRBD1 | TRBV27 | . | TGTGCCAGCAGTGGGATCGGGACAGGGGGCTTCTACGAGCAGTACTTC | CASSGIGTGGFYEQYF
20 | TRBJ2-7 | TRBD2 | TRBV28 | . | TGTGCCAGCAGCCCATTTTACCCCGGGACTAGCGGGAGGGCCAGTTACGAGCAGTACTTC | CASSPFYPGTSGRASYEQYF
16 | TRBJ1-1 | . | TRBV5-6 | . | TGTGCCAGCAGCTTGGCATTAAGGGGGACTCCCACTGAAGCTTTCTTT | CASSLALRGTPTEAFF